These 5 T cell receptor beta chains came from one sample sequenced in a study of blood T cell repertoires in COVID-19. Only in-frame clones appear in the TCRdb table, and some are missing; sequencing was by immunoSEQ multiplex PCR. The data hold around 80,000 clones, with about 68% observed a single time. Sequencing was carried out using peripheral blood. The receptors come from a man aged 50 to 59 with active or convalescent COVID-19.

This clone was seen many times. The rearrangement links TRBV29-1 to TRBJ1-1, with D possibly being TRBD1 (6 bases). V was pared by 4 bases and J by 1 base, with 13 bases between. Per germline, CDR1 SQVTM and CDR2 ANQGSEA. There are 14 residues in the CDR3. In nucleotides, the CDR3 is TGCAGCGTTGTTGGGGTCAGGGGGAACACTGAAGCTTTCTTT. Its protein is CSVVGVRGNTEAFF.

This clone was seen once. The V gene is TRBV24-1, the J gene TRBJ1-4, with 9 bases that match TRBD1. J lost 8 bases, V lost 4 bases, and 4 bases had no gene match. Germline V CDR1 and CDR2: KGHDR, SFDVKD. The CDR3 runs to 14 residues. The CDR3 nucleotides read TGTGCCACCAGTGAGACAGGGGGGGGAGAAAAACTGTTTTTT. Protein sequence: CATSETGGGEKLFF.

By sample fraction, this clone is medium-sized (0.01 to 0.1%). The same CDR3 arises from other DNA sequences in this sample as well. The rearrangement uses TRBV7-2 and TRBJ1-6; TRBD1 matches at 8 bases. CDR1 is SGHTA and CDR2 is FQGNSA in the germline V gene. The CDR3 length is 15 residues. The ends lost 5 bases at V and 7 bases at J; junction bases unmatched: 7. CDR3 loop: CASSPQGAKNSPLHF. For the CDR3, the DNA is TGTGCCAGCAGCCCCCAGGGGGCGAAAAATTCACCCCTCCACTTT.

The rearrangement links TRBV10-3 to TRBJ2-1; TRBD2 matches 14 bases. The CDR3 runs to 16 residues. CDR1 is ENHRY, CDR2 SYGVKD, per germline. V dropped 6 bases and J dropped 9; count of bases not matched to a gene: 10. CDR3 DNA sequence: TGTGCCATCAGCCTGACTAGCGGGGGGGCGATTAGTGAGCAGTTCTTC. Its translation is CAISLTSGGAISEQFF.

This chain connects TRBV5-1 to TRBJ1-1; a weak D match, TRBD1 (6 bases). Germline CDR1 is SGHRS and CDR2 is YFSETQ. This CDR3 is 16 amino acids long. Deletions cut 7 bases from V and 4 bases from J, with 23 bases between. The CDR3 DNA reads as TGCGCCAGCGCGGGGGCCGTCGGGACTCGGGGCACTGAAGCTTTCTTT. It encodes CASAGAVGTRGTEAFF.